A selection of T cell receptor beta chains follows, all from one sample in a study of regulatory T cells in long-lasting Graves disease. Each CDR3 protein gets one entry after TCRdb re-called the multiplex PCR reads with MiXCR. The table lists roughly 510,000 distinct CDR3 sequences, around 15% of them singletons. This sample was shared with a second study, whose subject was T cells in Graves' hyperthyroidism and ophthalmopathy.

The specimen comprised peripheral blood mononuclear cells (PBMCs), sampled at new diagnosis, from a patient treated with antithyroid drugs. The receptor source for this set is a young man with Graves disease. CDR3s include the opening cysteine and the closing phenylalanine or tryptophan. A D gene is named only where the DNA matches it firmly. Rows may omit the clone size; those that give it use once, few, many or a size class.

j_gene | abundance | v_gene | d_gene | CDR3aa | CDR3nt
TRBJ2-3 | many | TRBV28 | TRBD2 | CASSVPGKRGGADTQYF | TGTGCCAGCAGTGTCCCGGGGAAGCGGGGGGGAGCAGATACGCAGTATTTT
TRBJ2-7 | few | TRBV20-1 | . | CSARAPGPYYEQYF | TGCAGTGCTAGAGCGCCGGGACCGTACTACGAGCAGTACTTC
TRBJ2-2 | . | TRBV29-1 | . | CSVRDIRQVNTGELFF | TGCAGCGTGCGCGACATTCGGCAGGTCAACACCGGGGAGCTGTTTTTT
TRBJ2-3 | . | TRBV10-3 | . | CAISTATDTQYF | TGTGCCATCAGTACAGCCACAGATACGCAGTATTTT
TRBJ1-2 | . | TRBV10-3 | . | CAISERGFYGYTF | TGTGCCATCAGTGAAAGGGGTTTCTATGGCTACACCTTC
TRBJ1-3 | . | TRBV5-4 | . | CASSPLPQPRGNTIYF | TGTGCCAGCAGCCCACTGCCCCAACCTAGGGGAAACACCATATATTTT
TRBJ1-6 | few | TRBV6-1 | TRBD1 | CASSGGQMNNSPLHF | TGTGCCAGCAGCGGGGGACAGATGAATAATTCACCCCTCCACTTT
TRBJ1-2 | few | TRBV4-1 | . | CASSQAAGPNYGYTF | TGCGCCAGCAGCCAAGCGGCAGGGCCTAACTATGGCTACACCTTC
TRBJ2-3 | . | TRBV20-1 | TRBD2 | CSARARLGTSGRAILDTQYF | TGCAGTGCTAGAGCAAGACTCGGGACTAGCGGGAGGGCAATTCTTGATACGCAGTATTTT
TRBJ2-7 | many | TRBV28 | . | CASSLRGLLIYEQYF | TGTGCCAGCAGTTTAAGGGGCCTCCTCATCTACGAGCAGTACTTC
TRBJ2-1 | many | TRBV11-2 | . | CASSSGTSSYNEQFF | TGTGCCAGCAGCTCCGGGACTTCCTCCTACAATGAGCAGTTCTTC
TRBJ2-5 | few | TRBV18 | . | CASSPPGVQRIQETQYF | TGTGCCAGCTCACCCCCAGGGGTCCAGCGGATACAAGAGACCCAGTACTTC
TRBJ2-7 | many | TRBV6-5 | . | CASSYGTGVVYEQYF | TGTGCCAGCAGTTACGGAACGGGAGTGGTCTACGAGCAGTACTTC
TRBJ1-2 | many | TRBV18 | TRBD1 | CASSPSQGSYGYTF | TGTGCCAGCTCACCCTCACAGGGGTCCTATGGCTACACCTTC
TRBJ1-5 | . | TRBV9 | . | CASSVEQPRGNQPQHF | TGTGCCAGCAGCGTAGAACAGCCCAGGGGCAATCAGCCCCAGCATTTT
TRBJ1-1 | . | TRBV20-1 | . | CSAKPLNTEAFF | TGCAGTGCCAAACCCTTGAACACTGAAGCTTTCTTT
TRBJ1-2 | . | TRBV28 | . | CASIGGGYTF | TGTGCCAGCATTGGAGGTGGCTACACCTTC
TRBJ2-5 | many | TRBV20-1 | . | CSAIHVKEGETQYF | TGCAGTGCCATCCACGTCAAAGAGGGGGAGACCCAGTACTTC
TRBJ2-2 | . | TRBV25-1 | . | CASRPPGGNTGELFF | TGTGCCAGCAGGCCCCCAGGCGGGAACACCGGGGAGCTGTTTTTT
TRBJ2-1 | many | TRBV11-2 | TRBD2 | CASHFGTSTYNEQFF | TGTGCCAGCCACTTCGGGACTAGCACCTACAATGAGCAGTTCTTC
TRBJ2-3 | many | TRBV2 | TRBD2 | CASSGTSGTDTQYF | TGTGCCAGCAGTGGGACTAGCGGCACAGATACGCAGTATTTT
TRBJ2-7 | . | TRBV28 | TRBD2 | CASSPSYAGANYEQYF | TGTGCCAGCAGCCCAAGTTACGCGGGAGCTAACTACGAGCAGTACTTC
TRBJ2-5 | many | TRBV7-9 | . | CASSTLGGVRETQYF | TGTGCCAGCAGTACCCTTGGGGGAGTGAGGGAGACCCAGTACTTC
TRBJ2-3 | few | TRBV7-3 | . | CASSSLGTDTQYF | TGTGCCAGCAGCTCACTAGGAACAGATACGCAGTATTTT
TRBJ2-3 | few | TRBV5-1 | TRBD1 | CASSPGTGASPDTQYF | TGCGCCAGCAGCCCAGGGACAGGGGCCTCCCCGGATACGCAGTATTTT
TRBJ1-1 | many | TRBV12-3/TRBV12-4 | . | CASSSVYEAFF | TGTGCCAGCAGTTCGGTGTATGAAGCTTTCTTT
TRBJ2-7 | . | TRBV30 | . | CAWSPGMGLGEQYF | TGTGCCTGGAGTCCTGGGATGGGCTTGGGCGAGCAGTACTTC
TRBJ1-2 | few | TRBV27 | . | CASSLSAGAYGYTF | TGTGCCAGCAGTTTATCGGCAGGGGCCTATGGCTACACCTTC
TRBJ2-3 | . | TRBV27 | TRBD2 | CASSAIREAGGDTQYF | TGTGCCAGCAGTGCGATTCGGGAGGCCGGGGGAGATACGCAGTATTTT
TRBJ2-7 | . | TRBV6-1 | TRBD1 | CASGQEGSYEQYF | TGTGCCAGTGGACAGGAAGGCTCCTACGAGCAGTACTTC
TRBJ2-1 | many | TRBV7-9 | TRBD1 | CASSLTRGTENEQFF | TGTGCCAGCAGCTTAACCAGGGGGACAGAGAATGAGCAGTTCTTC
TRBJ2-5 | . | TRBV6-2/TRBV6-3 | TRBD1 | CASSLTGQGASWETQYF | TGTGCCAGCAGTCTAACGGGGCAGGGGGCCAGTTGGGAGACCCAGTACTTC
TRBJ1-2 | . | TRBV6-1 | . | CASNHVQGTGYTF | TGTGCCAGCAACCACGTGCAGGGTACGGGCTACACCTTC
TRBJ1-4 | . | TRBV5-1 | . | CASSTSPGWGAKLFF | TGCGCCAGCAGTACCTCTCCGGGATGGGGGGCAAAACTGTTTTTT
TRBJ2-1 | many | TRBV28 | . | CASSLMQGQGIYNEQFF | TGTGCCAGCAGTTTAATGCAGGGGCAGGGGATCTACAATGAGCAGTTCTTC
TRBJ2-3 | . | TRBV6-2/TRBV6-3 | TRBD1 | CASSYSSKGQGRNTQYF | TGTGCCAGCAGTTACTCGAGCAAGGGACAGGGGCGGAATACGCAGTATTTT
TRBJ1-5 | few | TRBV20-1 | . | CSARDAGSNQPQHF | TGCAGTGCTAGAGACGCGGGAAGCAATCAGCCCCAGCATTTT
TRBJ2-7 | many | TRBV30 | . | CAWSVTSGYEQYF | TGTGCCTGGAGTGTAACGTCTGGCTACGAGCAGTACTTC
TRBJ2-6 | many | TRBV11-2 | TRBD1 | CASSSDRTGANVLTF | TGTGCCAGCAGCTCGGACAGGACTGGGGCCAACGTCCTGACTTTC
TRBJ2-1 | many | TRBV20-1 | TRBD2 | CSATTAPSGINYNEQFF | TGCAGTGCTACCACAGCCCCTAGCGGGATTAACTACAATGAGCAGTTCTTC
TRBJ1-6 | many | TRBV15 | TRBD1 | CATTRGQVNSPLHF | TGTGCCACCACAAGGGGACAGGTTAATTCACCCCTCCACTTT
TRBJ1-2 | many | TRBV2 | TRBD1 | CASRQGGDYGYTF | TGTGCCAGCAGGCAGGGGGGTGACTATGGCTACACCTTC
TRBJ2-7 | many | TRBV11-2 | . | CASSQGSDYEQYF | TGTGCCAGCAGCCAGGGGTCTGACTACGAGCAGTACTTC
TRBJ2-3 | many | TRBV20-1 | . | CSAASDTQYF | TGCAGTGCGGCCTCAGATACGCAGTATTTT
TRBJ2-1 | . | TRBV28 | TRBD1 | CASRITDVGDRGYNEQFF | TGTGCCAGCAGAATTACCGATGTGGGGGACAGGGGCTACAATGAGCAGTTCTTC